Following are 22 T cell receptor beta chains from one sample sequenced in a study of T-cell memory formation after mild COVID-19. Each CDR3 protein is one row after TCRdb ran MiXCR on the 5' RACE reads. The sample lists some 320,000 distinct CDR3 sequences; roughly 15% were seen once. The sample consisted of PBMCs or a T cell subset sorted from them (not recorded which). The source is a man aged 18 to 35 who had mild COVID-19 (a few samples of this study predate the infection). Cell type and time point are not known.

The rearrangement joins TRBV7-2 to TRBJ2-7; TRBD1 aligns across 10 bases. J gave up 3 bases and V 5 bases, and 7 bases lay outside the gene matches. Germline loops: CDR1 SGHTA, CDR2 FQGNSA. The CDR3 totals 15 residues. CDR3 residues: CASSEGQGGVYEQYF. Here the CDR3 DNA reads TGTGCCAGCAGCGAAGGACAGGGGGGAGTCTACGAGCAGTACTTC. The full variable domain, in which reference TRBV7-2 and TRBJ2-7 provide the parts outside the CDR3, is GAGVSQSPSNKVTEKGKDVELRCDPISGHTALYWYRQSLGQGLEFLIYFQGNSAPDKSGLPSDRFSAERTGGSVSTLTIQRTQQEDSAVYLCASSEGQGGVYEQYFGPGTRLTVT.

This clonotype was detected only a few times. This chain connects TRBV28 to TRBJ1-1; D gene unclear. V was trimmed by 5 bases and J by 6 bases, leaving 19 bases between them. The CDR3 sequence is 15 residues long. Germline lookup yields CDR1 MDHEN and CDR2 SYDVKM. The CDR3 nucleotides are TGTGCCAGCAGTCAATACCCCCCCAAGAGGGCTGAAGCTTTCTTT. As protein: CASSQYPPKRAEAFF.

This clonotype turned up a few times. CDR3: CARPGRGQLQYF. Here the CDR3 DNA reads TGTGCCAGACCGGGTAGGGGACAGCTACAGTATTTT. The chain uses TRBV2 and TRBJ2-3; the match to TRBD1 covers 7 bases. The CDR3 runs to 12 residues. J lost 12 bases, V lost 9 bases, and 12 bases had no gene match. The germline V gene has CDR1 SNHLY and CDR2 FYNNEI.

V usage is TRBV20-1 and J usage is TRBJ2-3, with D unresolved. V lost 5 bases, J lost 1 base, and 16 bases lay in between. In germline, CDR1 is DFQATT, CDR2 SNEGSKA (reference sequence). The CDR3 runs 15 residues. The CDR3 loop is CSASDPVEGTDTQYF. The CDR3, as DNA: TGCAGTGCTTCGGACCCAGTAGAGGGCACAGATACGCAGTATTTT.

The chain uses TRBV7-9 and TRBJ2-7; 10 bases map to TRBD2. Per germline, CDR1 SEHNR and CDR2 FQNEAQ (reference sequence). This CDR3 contains 16 residues. Unmatched junction bases numbered 9, after V lost 5 bases and J lost 2 bases. The CDR3 sequence is CASSHTGTSATYEQYF. As DNA, the CDR3 is TGTGCCAGCAGCCACACCGGGACTAGCGCGACCTACGAGCAGTACTTC.

This clonotype was seen many times. V is TRBV20-1 and J is TRBJ1-2, with 7 bases aligning to TRBD1. The V gene's germline CDR1 is DFQATT and CDR2 SNEGSKA (reference sequence). V shed 5 bases, J shed 2 bases, and the junction held 5 bases outside the gene matches. The CDR3 totals 13 residues. This CDR3 is CSASKDRNYGYTF. CDR3 coding DNA: TGCAGTGCTTCCAAGGACAGGAACTATGGCTACACCTTC.

The gene calls are TRBV12-3 or TRBV12-4 and TRBJ1-1, with a weak D call TRBD1 (5 bases). The CDR3 sequence is 14 residues long. V was clipped by 7 bases and J by 4 bases, with 16 bases between them. The CDR3 coding sequence is TGTGCCAGCATCCCCCGGGGCTGGGGCACTGAAGCTTTCTTT. It is translated as CASIPRGWGTEAFF.

The chain carries TRBV5-1 and TRBJ2-7; a possible D gene is TRBD1 (5 bases). There are 14 residues in the CDR3. Germline V gene sequence: CDR1 SGHRS, CDR2 YFSETQ. The V gene lost 3 bases and the J gene lost 1 base, with 11 bases spanning the gap. CDR3 DNA sequence: TGCGCCAGCAGCTCCGCGACAGATTCCTACGAGCAGTACTTC. Encoded protein: CASSSATDSYEQYF.

The rearrangement joins TRBV7-2 to TRBJ2-1, with 8 positions matching TRBD1. The ends lost 1 base at V and 7 bases at J; junction bases unmatched: 6. CDR1 is SGHTA, CDR2 FQGNSA, per germline. The CDR3 consists of 15 residues. This CDR3 reads CASSLVQGGLNEQFF. The CDR3 coding sequence is TGTGCCAGCAGCTTAGTACAGGGGGGTCTGAATGAGCAGTTCTTC.

CDR3 nucleotides: TGCGCCAGCAGCTTGTTTGTAGGGAGTACCGGGGAGCTGTTTTTT. It specifies CASSLFVGSTGELFF. The rearrangement links TRBV5-1 to TRBJ2-2; D is perhaps TRBD2 (5 bases). V lost 1 base to trimming and J lost 5 bases, with 12 bases between them. Per germline, CDR1 SGHRS and CDR2 YFSETQ. The CDR3 has 15 residues.

This chain links TRBV19 with TRBJ2-5; no reliable D call. V dropped 10 bases and J dropped 0 bases, with 6 bases sitting between them. This CDR3 contains 11 residues. Germline V gives CDR1 LNHDA, CDR2 SQIVND (reference sequence). CDR3 protein: CATTYQETQYF. In DNA, the CDR3 is TGTGCCACCACGTACCAAGAGACCCAGTACTTC.

This clonotype has more than one count but fewer than ten. The chain couples TRBV12-3 or TRBV12-4 to TRBJ1-1, with D unclear. This CDR3 is built from 15 residues. Trimming pared 3 bases from V and 7 bases from J, leaving 18 bases between. The CDR3 reads CASSFYKATALEAFF. CDR3 nucleotide sequence: TGTGCCAGCAGTTTCTATAAGGCGACCGCACTTGAAGCTTTCTTT.

This chain joins TRBV7-2 and TRBJ1-6; 9 bases line up with TRBD1. Germline V gene lookup returns CDR1 SGHTA and CDR2 FQGNSA. The junction had 8 bases not matched to a gene; V was cut back by 7 bases and J by 10 bases. The CDR3 is 14 residues long. The CDR3, as DNA: TGTGCCAGCACCCGACAGGGGGATTTGTCACCCCTCCACTTT. Protein product: CASTRQGDLSPLHF.

The gene calls are TRBV2 and TRBJ1-2; 7 bases agree with TRBD1. V shed 6 bases, J shed 5 bases, and the junction held 9 bases outside the gene matches. The germline V gene has CDR1 SNHLY and CDR2 FYNNEI. CDR3 length: 14 residues. In nucleotides, the CDR3 is TGTGCCAGCAGCGGGACAGAATTAGGTTATGGCTACACCTTC. This encodes CASSGTELGYGYTF.

The rearrangement joins TRBV10-3 to TRBJ2-7, with D hard to call. CDR1 is ENHRY, CDR2 SYGVKD, per germline. Trimming removed 4 bases from V and 1 base from J, with 17 bases in between. CDR3 size: 16 residues. The CDR3 DNA follows: TGTGCCATCAGTGGAGCTTCAGGCCGAAGTTCCTACGAGCAGTACTTC. It specifies CAISGASGRSSYEQYF.

The rearrangement joins TRBV13 to TRBJ2-5; weak D call: TRBD2 (6 bases). Germline V gives CDR1 PRHDT, CDR2 FYEKMQ (reference sequence). CDR3 length equals 15 residues. The V gene lost 2 bases and the J gene lost 5 bases, with 15 bases spanning the gap. The CDR3 sequence: CASSLSGEGMETQYF. In DNA form, the CDR3 reads TGTGCCAGCAGCTTATCGGGGGAAGGGATGGAGACCCAGTACTTC. The full variable domain, with the rest looked up from reference TRBV13 and TRBJ2-5, is AAGVIQSPRHLIKEKRETATLKCYPIPRHDTVYWYQQGPGQDPQFLISFYEKMQSDKGSIPDRFSAQQFSDYHSELNMSSLELGDSALYFCASSLSGEGMETQYFGPGTRLLVL.

The chain combines TRBV5-4 with TRBJ2-7; 12 bases map to TRBD2. The V and J ends lost 5 bases and 1 base, in that order; junction bases with no gene match: 7. CDR1 is SGHNT, CDR2 YYREEE, per germline (reference sequence). This CDR3 comprises 16 residues. DNA of the CDR3: TGTGCCAGCAGTCCTTGGGGGACTAGCGGGTCCTACGAGCAGTACTTC. It yields the protein CASSPWGTSGSYEQYF.

The V and J genes are TRBV5-1 and TRBJ2-4; D is possibly TRBD1 or TRBD2 (5 bases each). CDR3 size: 14 residues. The ends were cut back, 0 bases at V and 6 bases at J, with 10 bases in the middle. Germline values: CDR1 SGHRS, CDR2 YFSETQ. CDR3 DNA: TGCGCCAGCAGCTTGGTACCAGGGACAAACATTCAGTACTTC. It encodes CASSLVPGTNIQYF.

This clonotype was observed once. This chain uses TRBV6-2 or TRBV6-3 with TRBJ2-7, with TRBD2 as a possible D gene (5 bases). CDR3 length: 13 residues. Germline CDR1 is MNHEY and CDR2 is SVGEGT. V lost 3 bases and J 3 bases, leaving 9 bases between the germline ends. In DNA form, the CDR3 reads TGTGCCAGCAGTTATTCGGGGTACTACGAGCAGTACGTC. Encoded protein: CASSYSGYYEQYV.

V and J are TRBV4-3 and TRBJ2-7, with D perhaps assigned TRBD1 or TRBD2 (5 bases each). The CDR3 is 12 residues long. The germline CDR1 and CDR2 sequences are LGHNA and YSLEER. V lost 4 bases, J lost 12 bases, and 16 bases lay in between. The CDR3 DNA sequence: TGCGCCAGCAGCCGAAAACCGGGACCATCGTACGTC. This translates into CASSRKPGPSYV.

This clonotype was counted only a few times. The genes are TRBV11-2 and TRBJ2-1, with TRBD2 identical over 12 bases. Germline V gives CDR1 SGHAT, CDR2 FQNNGV. This CDR3 region has 16 residues. Trimming removed 5 bases from V and 8 bases from J; junction bases left unmatched: 10. CDR3 residues: CASSPQTSGGIDEQFF. CDR3 nucleotide sequence: TGTGCCAGCAGCCCCCAGACTAGCGGGGGTATAGATGAGCAGTTCTTC.

This clonotype has a handful of counts. The chain uses TRBV7-8 and TRBJ1-5; 7 nucleotides align to TRBD1. Germline V CDR1 and CDR2: SGHVS, FQNEAQ. This CDR3 has 15 amino acids. V dropped 5 bases and J dropped 2; count of bases not matched to a gene: 6. CDR3 in DNA: TGTGCCAGCAGCGGAGGGGGCGTAGGCAATCAGCCCCAGCATTTT. Protein product: CASSGGGVGNQPQHF.